The T cell receptor beta chain described here comes from a study of patients and donors after allogeneic stem cell transplantation. In TCRdb, the RT-PCR reads were re-called with MiXCR into one record per CDR3 protein. The table has about 960,000 distinct CDR3 sequences, more than 15% seen once. This clonotype was detected ten times or more. The germline V gene encodes CDR1 SGHTA and CDR2 FQGNSA. J lost 4 bases, V lost 4 bases, and 3 bases had no gene match. The CDR3 spans 14 residues. The material sequenced was blood, either unsorted or a sorted T cell fraction (not recorded which). This TCR was recovered from a human donor who was either an allogeneic HSCT recipient or a stem cell or donor lymphocyte infusion donor (not recorded which). It is not recorded whose cells these are; they may come from a transplant donor. The chain carries TRBV7-2 and TRBJ1-5; 8 bases are shared with TRBD1. Written as DNA, the CDR3 is TGTGCCAGCAGCTCCCGGACAGGGAATCAGCCCCAGCATTTT. It encodes CASSSRTGNQPQHF.